This paragraph covers one T cell receptor beta chain sequence. Antigen unknown. A single record per CDR3 protein comes from TCRdb applying MiXCR to the reads. The sample includes fewer than 550,000 distinct CDR3 sequences, about a third of them seen just once. This specimen belongs to a study of T cell repertoires in cytomegalovirus infection. Study information: A matching HLA type, together with CMV infection, was signaled by public TCR beta signatures. Notes on the study in general: HLA-C-restricted CMV clonotypes gave the most frequent clonotype in two of eight donors.

The germline gives CDR1 MNHEY, CDR2 SVGEGT. V gave up 1 base and J gave up 3 bases, with 15 bases separating them. The CDR3 is 16 residues long. The sequencing sample was made of PBMCs. This clonotype was obtained from a human donor in good health (CMV status not recorded). Some clones in this sample may be carry-over from other donors' samples. The chain carries TRBV6-2 or TRBV6-3 and TRBJ2-5, with D possibly called TRBD1 or TRBD2 (5 bases each). The CDR3 spells CASSYYPPGLKETQYF. In DNA, the CDR3 is TGTGCCAGCAGTTACTATCCTCCGGGGCTGAAAGAGACCCAGTACTTC.